This T cell receptor beta chain came from a study of cytomegalovirus exposure and HLA in healthy donors. Study information: Sequencing of some 190 million T cells in an earlier analysis found 100 million to 140 million unique TCR beta sequences.

Researchers ran the PCR with 60 Vbeta and 13 Jbeta primers. Only in-frame clones appear in the TCRdb table, and some are missing; sequencing was by immunoSEQ multiplex PCR. The sample has tens of thousands of clones; 60% to 70% are singletons. The CDR3 is made up of 15 amino acids. V lost 6 bases and J 0 bases, leaving 12 bases between the germline ends. Germline CDR1 reads MNHNY; CDR2 reads SVGAGI (reference sequence). This sequence was found in a man between 35 and 55 years old in good health and CMV-seropositive. The V gene is TRBV6-6, the J gene TRBJ2-1; D possibly corresponds to TRBD2 (6 bases). Sequenced sample: PBMCs. As DNA, the CDR3 is TGTGCCAGCAGCAGACTAGAGTTCTCCTACAATGAGCAGTTCTTC. Encoded protein: CASSRLEFSYNEQFF.